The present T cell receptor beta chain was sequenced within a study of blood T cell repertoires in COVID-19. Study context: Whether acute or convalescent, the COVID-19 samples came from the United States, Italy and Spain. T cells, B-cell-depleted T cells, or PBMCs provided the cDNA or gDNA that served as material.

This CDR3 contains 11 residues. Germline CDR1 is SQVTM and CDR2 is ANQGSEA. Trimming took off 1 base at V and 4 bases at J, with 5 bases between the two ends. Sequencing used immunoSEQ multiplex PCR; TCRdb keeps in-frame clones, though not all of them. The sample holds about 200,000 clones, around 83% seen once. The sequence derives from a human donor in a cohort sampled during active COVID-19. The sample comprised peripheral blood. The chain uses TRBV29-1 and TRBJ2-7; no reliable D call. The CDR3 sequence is CSVEVRYEQYF. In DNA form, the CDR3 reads TGCAGCGTTGAAGTCAGATACGAGCAGTACTTC.